These T cell receptor beta chains were read from a single sample in a study of T cell repertoires in cytomegalovirus infection. A single record per CDR3 protein comes from TCRdb applying MiXCR to the reads. The table lists approximately 730,000 distinct CDR3 sequences, 29% of them singletons, with around 13% in the top ten. These receptors lack a known antigen. The sequences come from cultured CD8+ T cells from PBMCs, collected from culture after CMV antigen stimulation. The source of these receptors is a human donor in good health (CMV status not recorded). Some clones in this sample may be carry-over from other donors' samples. Both conserved end residues are part of each CDR3. Fields, in order: D gene, clone size, J gene, V gene, CDR3 protein, CDR3 DNA. D genes are given only for firm matches. Rows may omit the clone size; those that give it use once, few, many or a size class.

>NA|few|TRBJ2-5|TRBV7-9
CASSSGTSQETQYF
TGTGCCAGCAGCTCCGGGACATCCCAAGAGACCCAGTACTTC
>TRBD2|few|TRBJ2-7|TRBV7-3
CASSFIKAGGLSYEQYF
TGTGCCAGCAGCTTTATAAAGGCGGGGGGGCTAAGCTACGAGCAGTACTTC
>NA|few|TRBJ2-5|TRBV7-9
CASSLALGAMRQYF
TGTGCCAGCAGCTTAGCGTTGGGAGCGATGCGCCAGTACTTC
>NA|many|TRBJ2-1|TRBV7-2
CASSLELVLGSEQFF
TGTGCCAGCAGCTTAGAATTGGTCCTTGGTAGTGAGCAGTTCTTC
>TRBD1|few|TRBJ1-6|TRBV19
CASSPGQGNNSPLHF
TGTGCCAGTAGTCCCGGACAGGGGAATAATTCACCCCTCCACTTT
>TRBD1|many|TRBJ1-2|TRBV19
CASSDTGAYIDYGYTF
TGTGCCAGTTCTGATACAGGGGCGTATATTGACTATGGCTACACCTTC
>TRBD1|few|TRBJ2-1|TRBV19
CASRPNGTASYNEQFF
TGTGCCAGCCGACCGAACGGGACAGCCTCCTACAATGAGCAGTTCTTC
>NA|NA|TRBJ2-3|TRBV27
CASSQGVTQYF
TGTGCCAGCAGTCAGGGAGTCACGCAGTATTTT
>TRBD1|few|TRBJ2-7|TRBV5-3
CASSLRRDRDEQYF
TGTGCCAGCAGCTTGAGAAGGGACAGGGACGAGCAGTACTTC
>TRBD2|NA|TRBJ2-7|TRBV10-3
CAISSGGRSEQYF
TGTGCCATCTCTAGCGGGGGTAGGAGCGAGCAGTACTTC
>TRBD2|few|TRBJ2-1|TRBV7-2
CASTISGGGAGNEQFF
TGTGCCAGCACTATAAGCGGCGGGGGGGCCGGCAATGAGCAGTTCTTC
>TRBD1|once|TRBJ2-5|TRBV20-1
CSARDPREGAWETQYF
TGCAGTGCTAGAGACCCCAGAGAGGGGGCATGGGAGACCCAGTACTTC
>NA|few|TRBJ1-5|TRBV7-4
CASSLESVWPQHF
TGTGCCAGCAGCTTAGAATCCGTCTGGCCCCAGCATTTT
>TRBD2|NA|TRBJ2-7|TRBV12-3/TRBV12-4
CASSRSGGDYEQYF
TGTGCCAGCAGTCGGAGCGGGGGAGACTACGAGCAGTACTTC
>TRBD1|many|TRBJ1-1|TRBV7-6
CASLGVVGRGQGGRTEAFF
TGTGCCAGCCTTGGGGTGGTTGGGAGGGGGCAAGGAGGGCGCACTGAAGCTTTCTTT
>TRBD2|few|TRBJ2-5|TRBV6-6
CASSYARGGGETQYF
TGTGCCAGCAGTTACGCGCGGGGGGGAGGAGAGACCCAGTACTTC
>NA|NA|TRBJ2-1|TRBV7-6
CASSPLVGFDEQFF
TGTGCCAGCAGCCCCTTGGTTGGTTTCGATGAGCAGTTCTTC
>NA|NA|TRBJ1-3|TRBV4-1
CASSQELSGARGPDF
TGCGCCAGCAGCCAAGAATTGTCGGGTGCGAGGGGTCCGGATTTT
>NA|few|TRBJ1-2|TRBV7-9
CASGKSGDLYGYTF
TGTGCCAGCGGGAAGTCAGGAGACTTGTATGGCTACACCTTC
>NA|NA|TRBJ1-6|TRBV12-3/TRBV12-4
CASSLGRSLHF
TGTGCCAGCAGTTTAGGCCGCTCCCTCCACTTT
>NA|few|TRBJ1-4|TRBV7-6
CASSLRRQGLGEKLFF
TGTGCCAGCAGCTTACGCCGGCAGGGGTTAGGAGAAAAACTGTTTTTT
>TRBD1|many|TRBJ2-7|TRBV7-2
CASSFGTGAYEQYF
TGTGCCAGCAGCTTCGGGACAGGAGCCTACGAGCAGTACTTC
>NA|NA|TRBJ1-5|TRBV12-3/TRBV12-4
CASNFLGWGDHSNQPQHF
TGTGCCAGCAATTTTCTAGGATGGGGAGACCATAGCAATCAGCCCCAGCATTTT
>TRBD2|NA|TRBJ2-1|TRBV27
CASSFPSGGIPPYNEQFF
TGTGCCAGCAGTTTTCCTAGCGGGGGGATCCCCCCCTACAATGAGCAGTTCTTC
>TRBD2|NA|TRBJ2-1|TRBV19
CASSQRTSGANNEQFF
TGTGCCAGTAGTCAACGGACTAGCGGAGCCAACAATGAGCAGTTCTTC
>NA|few|TRBJ2-1|TRBV20-1
CSARGSWGNEQFF
TGCAGTGCTAGGGGGTCATGGGGGAATGAGCAGTTCTTC
>NA|NA|TRBJ1-2|TRBV4-1
CASSQDVGSHGYTF
TGCGCCAGCAGCCAAGATGTAGGGTCCCATGGCTACACCTTC
>NA|NA|TRBJ1-1|TRBV4-1
CASSQRWGNTEAFF
TGCGCCAGCAGCCAACGGTGGGGGAACACTGAAGCTTTCTTT
>NA|many|TRBJ1-5|TRBV7-2
CASSFGGTSQPQHF
TGTGCCAGCAGCTTCGGGGGGACGAGTCAGCCCCAGCATTTT
>TRBD1|few|TRBJ1-1|TRBV7-9
CASSDRVEGPEAFF
TGTGCCAGCAGCGACAGGGTTGAGGGCCCTGAAGCTTTCTTT
>NA|NA|TRBJ2-1|TRBV25-1
CASSEYFTGESYNEQFF
TGTGCCAGCAGTGAATATTTTACCGGGGAGTCCTACAATGAGCAGTTCTTC
>NA|few|TRBJ1-2|TRBV12-3/TRBV12-4
CASGWGESRGYTF
TGTGCCAGCGGATGGGGGGAATCACGGGGCTACACCTTC
>TRBD1|NA|TRBJ1-2|TRBV7-9
CASSRGQGARDYGYTF
TGTGCCAGCAGCCGGGGACAGGGGGCGAGGGACTATGGCTACACCTTC
>NA|NA|TRBJ2-7|TRBV13
CASSLAAFYEQYF
TGTGCCAGCAGCTTAGCGGCTTTCTACGAGCAGTACTTC
>TRBD1|few|TRBJ2-5|TRBV12-3/TRBV12-4
CASSSAGLGQKETQYF
TGTGCCAGCAGTTCCGCCGGCCTGGGACAGAAAGAGACCCAGTACTTC
>NA|few|TRBJ1-6|TRBV6-6
CASSYQQGVEDSPLHF
TGTGCCAGCAGCTACCAACAGGGTGTTGAGGATTCACCCCTCCACTTT
>TRBD2|NA|TRBJ2-7|TRBV4-1
CASSQDEAGGGYEQYF
TGCGCCAGCAGCCAAGATGAGGCGGGGGGGGGATACGAGCAGTACTTC
>NA|NA|TRBJ1-5|TRBV6-1
CASSEMSYSNQPQHF
TGTGCCAGCAGTGAAATGAGTTATAGCAATCAGCCCCAGCATTTT
>NA|many|TRBJ1-4|TRBV12-3/TRBV12-4
CASASGTEPATNEKLFF
TGTGCCAGCGCCTCCGGGACCGAACCTGCAACTAATGAAAAACTGTTTTTT
>NA|NA|TRBJ2-3|TRBV15
CATRGAGATSTDTQYF
TGTGCCACCAGGGGGGCAGGCGCTACTAGCACAGATACGCAGTATTTT
>NA|NA|TRBJ2-4|TRBV4-3
CASSQNRAAKNIQYF
TGCGCCAGCAGCCAAAACAGGGCAGCCAAAAACATTCAGTACTTC
>NA|NA|TRBJ2-6|TRBV7-2
CASSLGESKPSGANVLTF
TGTGCCAGCAGCTTGGGGGAAAGCAAGCCCTCTGGGGCCAACGTCCTGACTTTC
>TRBD2|NA|TRBJ2-1|TRBV12-3/TRBV12-4
CASSSASGLAVDYNEQFF
TGTGCCAGCAGCTCAGCCTCGGGACTAGCGGTTGACTACAATGAGCAGTTCTTC
>NA|once|TRBJ2-1|TRBV6-1
CASSDGPGNYNEQFF
TGTGCCAGCAGTGATGGGCCAGGGAACTACAATGAGCAGTTCTTC
>NA|many|TRBJ2-7|TRBV19
CASSIGEGYEQYF
TGTGCCAGTAGTATAGGCGAAGGGTACGAGCAGTACTTC
>NA|few|TRBJ1-6|TRBV27
CASSLDTAAGSPLHF
TGTGCCAGCAGTTTAGATACTGCCGCAGGTTCACCCCTCCACTTT
>TRBD1|few|TRBJ2-2|TRBV7-9
CASSFPGQGFNTGELFF
TGTGCCAGCAGCTTCCCGGGACAGGGCTTTAACACCGGGGAGCTGTTTTTT
>TRBD2|few|TRBJ2-1|TRBV29-1
CSVPSGGADEQFF
TGCAGCGTCCCTAGCGGGGGGGCGGACGAGCAGTTCTTC
>TRBD1|many|TRBJ2-3|TRBV7-3
CASSLTGGGSDTQYF
TGTGCCAGCAGCTTGACAGGGGGCGGGTCAGATACGCAGTATTTT
>TRBD1|NA|TRBJ1-1|TRBV5-5
CASSLIEGARTEAFF
TGTGCCAGCAGCCTAATAGAGGGGGCGAGAACTGAAGCTTTCTTT
>NA|few|TRBJ1-1|TRBV4-2
CASSQDNGPEAFF
TGTGCCAGCAGCCAAGATAATGGCCCTGAAGCTTTCTTT
>TRBD1|NA|TRBJ1-4|TRBV4-3
CASSQAPLTGPNEKLFF
TGCGCCAGCAGCCAAGCCCCGTTGACAGGGCCTAATGAAAAACTGTTTTTT